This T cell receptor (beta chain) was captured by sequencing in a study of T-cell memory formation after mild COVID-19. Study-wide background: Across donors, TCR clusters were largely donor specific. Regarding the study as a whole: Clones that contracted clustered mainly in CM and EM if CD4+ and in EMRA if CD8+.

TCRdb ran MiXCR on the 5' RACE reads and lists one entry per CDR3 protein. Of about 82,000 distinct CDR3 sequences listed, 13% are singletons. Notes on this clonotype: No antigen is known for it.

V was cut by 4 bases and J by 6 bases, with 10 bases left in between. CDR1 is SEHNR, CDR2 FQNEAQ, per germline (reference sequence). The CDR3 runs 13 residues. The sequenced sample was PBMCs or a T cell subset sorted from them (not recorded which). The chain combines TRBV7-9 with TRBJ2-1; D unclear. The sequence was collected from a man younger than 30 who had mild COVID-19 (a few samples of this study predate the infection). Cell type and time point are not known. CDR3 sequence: CASSSGNANEQFF. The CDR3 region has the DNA TGTGCCAGCAGCTCCGGTAATGCCAATGAGCAGTTCTTC.